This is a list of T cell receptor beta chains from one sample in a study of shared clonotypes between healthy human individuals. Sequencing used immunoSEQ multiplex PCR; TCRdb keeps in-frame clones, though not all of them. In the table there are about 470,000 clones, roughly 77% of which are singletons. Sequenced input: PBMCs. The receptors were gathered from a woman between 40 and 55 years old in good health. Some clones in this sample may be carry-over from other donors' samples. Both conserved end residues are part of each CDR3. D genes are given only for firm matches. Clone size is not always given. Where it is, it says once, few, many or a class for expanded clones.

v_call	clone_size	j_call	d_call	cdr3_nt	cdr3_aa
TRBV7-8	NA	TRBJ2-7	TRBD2	TGTGCCAGCAGCTTACCGGGACTAGCCAATCCCGAGCAGTACTTC	CASSLPGLANPEQYF
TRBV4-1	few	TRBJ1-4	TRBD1	TGCGCCAGCAGCCAAGCAGGGGGCGATGAAAAACTGTTTTTT	CASSQAGGDEKLFF
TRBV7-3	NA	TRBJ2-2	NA	TGTGCCAGCAGCTCCTCGATGCTTGGTTGGACCGGGGAGCTGTTTTTT	CASSSSMLGWTGELFF
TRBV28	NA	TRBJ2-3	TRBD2	TGTGCCAGCAGTTTTGGAGCGGGAGAAAGCGCAGATACGCAGTATTTT	CASSFGAGESADTQYF
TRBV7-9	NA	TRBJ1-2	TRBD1	TGTGCCAGCAGCGCCTACGACAGGGCTTTAAGGGGCTACACCTTC	CASSAYDRALRGYTF
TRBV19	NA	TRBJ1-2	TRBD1	TGTGCCAGTAGTATAAGACAGGGGGCGCGAGGCTACACCTTC	CASSIRQGARGYTF
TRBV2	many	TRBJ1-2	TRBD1	TGTGCCAGCAGCGGGACAGGGGATTATGGCTACACCTTC	CASSGTGDYGYTF
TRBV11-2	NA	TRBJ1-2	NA	TGTGCCAGCAGCTTAGGTCCGGGAGAGCTCTATGGCTACACCTTC	CASSLGPGELYGYTF
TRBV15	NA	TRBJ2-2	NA	TGTGCCACCAGCAGAGGATTAGCCGGGGGCGGGGAGCTGTTTTTT	CATSRGLAGGGELFF
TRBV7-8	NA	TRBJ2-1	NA	TGTGCCAGCAGCTCTGGGGAGTTGGTCTATGAGCAGTTCTTC	CASSSGELVYEQFF